The clone carrying this TCR beta chain was recorded at least ten times. Its antigen is currently unknown. There were TCR beta CDR3 regions amplified from RNA transcripts. TCR CDR3 regions were first amplified by RT-PCR with HTBI primers. One entry per CDR3 protein, called by TCRdb with MiXCR from the multiplex PCR reads. The sample contains around 350,000 distinct CDR3 sequences, about a sixth of which appear only once. The data are from a study of T cells in Graves' hyperthyroidism and ophthalmopathy. The wider study: Peripheral blood was drawn at first diagnosis, prior to all treatment.

Findings of the study overall: The model's output predicted ophthalmopathy at a median of about 5.9 months prior to onset.

This blood was taken when hyperthyroidism was first diagnosed, before any ophthalmopathy symptoms existed. This sequence was found in a woman in her thirties with Graves' hyperthyroidism that later progressed to Graves' ophthalmopathy. The sample taken for sequencing was blood.

The CDR3 is CASSPQTPGNIQYF. The CDR3 DNA reads as TGTGCCAGCTCACCGCAGACCCCGGGGAACATTCAGTACTTC. This chain links TRBV18 with TRBJ2-4, with D maybe TRBD2 (5 bases). This CDR3 has 14 residues. V lost 3 bases, J lost 7 bases, and 13 bases lay in between. The germline gives CDR1 KGHSH, CDR2 LQKENI.